The present entry profiles one T cell receptor beta chain with its context. What this receptor recognizes is not known. No qualities accompany the bases; no much larger clone lies one base away. The sample is drawn from a study of cytomegalovirus exposure and HLA in healthy donors (dated by TCRdb to the late 2010s). Study-level background: An earlier analysis of some 550 of the donors reported 276 Gb of sequence data and 117 million unique TCR beta sequences from about 200 million T cells. An early release covering roughly 640 HLA-typed donors comprised 300 to 350 gigabases of sequencing data and some 79 million unique TCR sequences. Among the roughly 430 genotyped donors, around 81% belonged to the genetic ancestry cluster associated with self-reported Caucasian donors. The study was designed to test whether signatures of past pathogen exposure could be identified by cataloging public T cell receptors. The T cell repertoires of 666 subjects were profiled by immunosequencing and related to cytomegalovirus serostatus. A separate validation cohort of more than 100 different subjects was used in addition to the roughly 640-subject first cohort. To predict cytomegalovirus infection status, the study brought together high-throughput TCR immunosequencing, statistical association of individual TCRs with disease status, and machine learning. A later analysis re-examined previously published TCR beta repertoires from hundreds of donors and added high-resolution HLA genotyping to investigate patterns of TCR occurrence. The later analysis used no new phenotypic data to find candidate immune exposures, relying instead on TCR beta sequences and their occurrence across donors. To decide whether each TCR beta V gene segment behaved as functional or pseudogenic, an earlier analysis of some 540 of the donors relied on high-throughput TCR beta sequencing. Donor age, sex, ethnicity and CMV serostatus were compiled alongside the repertoire data. In a later genetic analysis, genome-wide SNP genotypes for 398 of the 666 donors were used, and that subset was treated as a discovery cohort. Every repertoire in the discovery cohort had been generated on one and the same sequencing platform. HLA typing included class I and class II loci at four-digit resolution. Typing coverage varied by locus: about 629-630 donors for A, B, C, DRB1 and DQB1; 522 for DQA1; 606 for DPA1; about 450 for DPB1. Because of strong linkage in the cohort, five DR-DQ haplotypes were treated as single units for association and clustering. Among about 410 genotyped donors of the cohort, an average of approximately 220,000 unique TCR beta nucleotide sequences was sequenced per donor, of which about 19% were non-productive.

Results the study describes overall, beyond this receptor: The classifier was reported to diagnose cytomegalovirus status with high specificity and sensitivity in both the original and validation cohorts. CMV serostatus was the only immune exposure information available for the cohort. According to a later analysis, parvovirus B19, influenza, CMV and Epstein-Barr virus appeared linked to several top co-occurrence clusters. In a later analysis, most CMV-associated TCR beta chains were found to appear HLA-restricted, with HLA associations seemingly driven largely by CMV exposure. A cluster of highly shared sequence variants was judged likely to be a technical artifact of the sequencing pipeline. Linkage disequilibrium might explain the correlated functional status among segregating V segments, but an unknown experimental factor could not be excluded. Broadly in line with IMGT annotations, most TCR beta V segments showed up in productive rearrangements about 87% or about 30% of the time in an earlier analysis of approximately 640 of the donors. In vitro tests confirmed that a few of the cytomegalovirus-associated TCR beta chains recognize cytomegalovirus antigens. HLA typing was unavailable for some donors at each locus, so association tests used only the typed subset. Because counts were too low, seventeen rarely observed V segments, including chromosome 9 orphons, were left out of the earlier analysis of 587 of the donors. The study gave a list of roughly 150 TCR beta chains associated with cytomegalovirus. According to a later analysis, TCR association rates differed among HLA loci, with DRB1 alleles showing the most associated TCRs and HLA-C alleles showing the fewest. Some IMGT-functional V segments, including TRBV6-2 and TRBV6-3, could not be distinguished by the 87-base-pair reads and were therefore excluded. The authors suggested that the approach could potentially be extended to other disease states and immunological phenotypes. In a later analysis, HLA-associated TCR beta chains were found to be more clonally expanded and to have lower generation probabilities than equally common non-associated chains. In this cohort, only TCR beta chains were sequenced, and detectable features were limited by the absence of alpha or paired-chain data. A later genetic analysis reported fewer N-insertions in productive TCRs among donors in an Asian-associated ancestry cluster than the roughly 650-donor mean. At a false discovery rate of 0.05, a later analysis linked some 17,000 TCR beta sequences to specific HLA alleles. Sequencing depth was assumed to be roughly uniform across donors in the presence/absence analyses, though that assumption may not hold. An association between a missense DCLRE1C variant and V-gene and J-gene trimming of TCR beta chains was found in a later genetic analysis and replicated in an independent cohort. A further reported finding was that TCR beta sequences accurately predicted the HLA-A and HLA-B alleles for most subjects in the first cohort. Strong co-occurrence of HLA alleles, especially DR and DQ, made assigning TCR associations to individual alleles difficult. Most TCR sequences were seen in very few donors, while some public TCRs were found in many individuals.

In total, just over 650 healthy bone marrow donors made up the cohort. All cohort members were sampled while nominally healthy, although unrecorded immune exposures were likely present. CMV serostatus was recorded as positive for some 300 and negative for about half of the roughly 700 cohort members, whereas no CMV serostatus was recorded for the donor in question. A peripheral blood sample was collected from each donor, and TCR beta sequencing was performed on peripheral blood mononuclear cells. The Qiagen DNeasy Blood Extraction Kit was used to extract genomic DNA from the blood cell samples. Receptor amplification or capture employed the immunoSEQ multiplex PCR assay. A mixture of 60 forward primers for TCR Vbeta segments and 13 reverse primers for TCR Jbeta segments was used in the multiplex PCR. A multiplex PCR assay on genomic DNA amplified the CDR3 region of rearranged TCR beta genes. The amplified TCR beta libraries were sequenced on the Illumina HiSeq System as 87-base-pair reads. On the study's bioinformatics: A later analysis tallied roughly 78 million unique TCR beta chains across the 666 repertoires, and approximately 12 million of those chains were shared by two or more donors. A nearest-neighbor algorithm error-corrected the raw reads and collapsed the reads into unique sequences, merging closely related sequences to remove PCR and sequencing errors. To assign V, D and J gene segments, CDR3 sequences were aligned to IMGT reference sequences. For a sequence to be retained, at least a six-nucleotide match to both a V gene segment and a J gene segment was required. Rearrangements were called productive when the CDR3 lacked stop codons and stayed in frame with V and J; all others were non-productive. Following IMGT convention, CDR3 was defined as the stretch from the second conserved V-encoded cysteine to the conserved J-encoded phenylalanine. Sequences without an unambiguous match to a single V gene segment were excluded from the earlier analysis of 450 to 650 of the donors. An earlier analysis of some 610 of the donors called V segments functional above 56.7% productive rearrangements and segregating when the between-donor standard deviation exceeded 5%. To diagnose cytomegalovirus status from the catalog of TCR beta chain sequences, a statistical classification framework was built. V and J gene assignment, in a later analysis, came from comparing TCR nucleotide sequences with IMGT/GENE-DB human TR gene sequences. A later analysis assigned CDR3 sequences and most-parsimonious VDJ recombination scenarios with the TCRdist pipeline. In a later analysis, each TCR beta chain was defined by its CDR3 amino acid sequence together with its V-gene family, and reads lacking a unique V-gene family were excluded. As a way to deal with suspected cross-contamination and a sequencing artifact, a later analysis dropped nearly 600 nucleotide sequences that were highly shared and had low generation probability. A later analysis calculated a clonal expansion index for each public chain from normalized within-repertoire ranks of inferred template counts. A later analysis computed generation probabilities with a VDJ recombination model fitted to out-of-frame rearrangements, and checked the results against IGoR. In a later analysis, TCR-TCR, TCR-HLA and TCR-CMV co-occurrence was scored with hypergeometric tests, and a repertoire-size bias correction was applied to TCR pairs. A later analysis estimated false discovery rates by permuting HLA or CMV assignments 20 times. In a later analysis, co-occurring TCRs were grouped using DBSCAN, and TCRdist sequence similarity was added for clustering within HLA-allele-positive subsets. For co-occurrence clustering, repertoires with fewer than 30,000 or more than 120,000 public chains were excluded, along with roughly five repertoires with anomalous nucleotide sharing. In its TCRdb copy, this immuneACCESS table keeps in-frame sequences only and misses some clones. Where compared with another copy, unresolved V genes explain less than half of these, and the others have no known cause. V and J calls and clone size follow that table, whereas D and trimming were derived from the DNA. The sample yields fewer than 250,000 clones; over 65% were counted once. In total, the top ten clones hold over 1% of the sample.

From the cysteine through the phenylalanine, the CDR3 covers 14 amino acids. Only the CDR3 portion is preserved as DNA: 42 bases, with reading frame beginning at the first base. The germline V gene supplies CDR1 MNHEY and CDR2 SVGAGI. V is cut back by 6 bases and J by 2 bases, with 6 bases in the junction unmatched. The rearranged chain carries TRBV6-5 and TRBJ2-7; 8 junctional bases match TRBD2. The sequence came from a human donor in good health. The sample taken for sequencing was PBMCs. The bases read TGTGCCAGCAGACCGACTAGCGAAACCTACGAGCAGTACTTC. This gives the protein CASRPTSETYEQYF.